The clone carrying this TCR beta chain is a singleton in its sample. Its target is unknown. Time point specified: approximately ten-day in vitro stimulation with candidate neoantigen peptide 3. Every patient had mismatch repair deficiency by PCR or immunohistochemistry. The TCR-sequenced patients were three responders to pembrolizumab. A no-peptide control culture served as baseline for clone fold changes. Using immunoSEQ multiplex PCR, the repertoire was profiled, and TCRdb retains in-frame clones only, with some absent. The sample records approximately 9,000 clones, approximately 90% being singletons. This sample is part of a study of PD-1 blockade in mismatch repair-deficient tumors. The source material was cells cultured in vitro, sampled from a patient treated with pembrolizumab. The receptor comes from an adult with mismatch repair-deficient cancer.

CDR3 sequence (DNA): TGTGCCAGCAGCTTGATGGGACACACTAGCACAGATACGCAGTATTTT. It yields the protein CASSLMGHTSTDTQYF. The V gene is TRBV5-6, the J gene TRBJ2-3; maybe TRBD1 (6 bases). V shed 1 base and J shed 0 bases, with 12 bases lying between them. CDR1 is SGHDT, CDR2 YYEEEE, per germline. The CDR3 runs 16 residues.